This T cell receptor (beta chain) was observed in a study of cytomegalovirus exposure and HLA in healthy donors. Primers included in the PCR were 60 Vbeta and 13 Jbeta primers. Clones were read by immunoSEQ multiplex PCR, and TCRdb kept only the in-frame ones, dropping some. This table holds over 100,000 clones, 55% to 65% found once. The CDR3 consists of 15 residues. Germline-derived CDR1 and CDR2 are LGHNA and YNFKEQ. V lost 1 base and J lost 2; bases outside the gene matches: 4. This clone was counted only a few times. The TCR sequence derives from a woman between 25 and 40 years old in good health and CMV-seronegative. Input material: PBMCs. The V gene is TRBV4-2, the J gene TRBJ2-7; 8 nucleotides agree with TRBD1. The CDR3 DNA is TGTGCCAGCAGCCAAGGAGGGACAGGCACCTACGAGCAGTACTTC. Protein product: CASSQGGTGTYEQYF.